This TCR beta chain came from a study of technical replicates of blood from four donors. Trimming left V 5 bases short and J 7 bases short, with 14 bases between. The CDR3 runs to 13 residues. CDR1 is SEHNR and CDR2 is FQNEAQ in the germline V gene (reference sequence). This clone was seen only a few times. Sequencing used immunoSEQ multiplex PCR; TCRdb keeps in-frame clones, though not all of them. This sample yields about 89,000 clones, of which just under 95% are seen a single time; about 0.25% belongs to the top ten. The genes are TRBV7-9 and TRBJ1-1, with a tentative D call TRBD1 (6 bases). The TCR sequence derives from a human donor in good health. Sequencing used T cells isolated from PBMCs. The chain's CDR3 is CASSLGTTNEAFF. The DNA for the CDR3 is TGTGCCAGCAGCCTCGGGACAACCAATGAAGCTTTCTTT. The variable domain in full, completed from reference TRBV7-9 and TRBJ1-1, reads DTGVSQNPRHKITKRGQNVTFRCDPISEHNRLYWYRQTLGQGPEFLTYFQNEAQLEKSRLLSDRFSAERPKGSFSTLEIQRTEQGDSAMYLCASSLGTTNEAFFGQGTRLTVV.